The rows below give T cell receptor beta chains drawn from one sample of a study of T cell changes during pregnancy in multiple sclerosis. TCRdb keeps only in-frame clones here, not all; method: immunoSEQ multiplex PCR. Among tens of thousands of clones listed, more than 85% were seen once. The sample in question was CD4+ T cells from peripheral blood mononuclear cells, obtained in the third trimester of pregnancy. Receptors originate from a female donor in good health, enrolled as a control in a pregnancy study. Both conserved end residues are part of each CDR3. D genes are given only for firm matches. Clone size appears in some rows only: once, few, many, or a class for an expanded clone.

CASSFGTGSSGANVLTF	TGTGCCAGCAGTTTTGGGACAGGGAGCTCTGGGGCCAACGTCCTGACTTTC	TRBV27	TRBJ2-6	TRBD1	.
CASSSSRNTGELFF	TGTGCCAGCAGTTCTAGCCGGAACACCGGGGAGCTGTTTTTT	TRBV27	TRBJ2-2	.	.
CASSQDWAGGGYTF	TGCGCCAGCAGCCAAGATTGGGCAGGGGGAGGCTACACCTTC	TRBV4-1	TRBJ1-2	TRBD1	.
CATGDSMNTEAFF	TGTGCCACCGGGGACTCCATGAACACTGAAGCTTTCTTT	TRBV7-8	TRBJ1-1	.	.
CASSLLPGKVGSPLHF	TGTGCCAGCAGCTTGTTGCCGGGGAAGGTTGGATCACCCCTCCACTTT	TRBV5-4	TRBJ1-6	.	.
CASTTGQMNTEAFF	TGTGCCAGCACCACCGGACAGATGAACACTGAAGCTTTCTTT	TRBV6-7	TRBJ1-1	.	.
CASSFGFGVRATQYF	TGTGCCAGCAGCTTCGGTTTTGGTGTGAGGGCCACGCAGTATTTT	TRBV7-2	TRBJ2-3	.	once
CAWSVGLHNGELFF	TGTGCCTGGAGTGTGGGGCTCCACAACGGGGAGCTGTTTTTT	TRBV30	TRBJ2-2	.	.
CAISGDNNSPLHF	TGTGCCATCAGTGGGGACAATAATTCACCCCTCCACTTT	TRBV10-3	TRBJ1-6	.	.
CASSANRGNYGYTF	TGTGCCAGCAGCGCCAACAGGGGAAACTATGGCTACACCTTC	TRBV7-2	TRBJ1-2	TRBD1	.
CASSLIGGGGELFF	TGTGCCAGCAGCTTAATCGGGGGGGGCGGGGAGCTGTTTTTT	TRBV7-2	TRBJ2-2	TRBD2	once
CASSFILAPNYGYTF	TGTGCCAGCAGCTTCATACTAGCTCCTAACTATGGCTACACCTTC	TRBV5-8	TRBJ1-2	.	.
CASSSDRGNGNTEAFF	TGCGCCAGCAGCTCAGACAGGGGTAACGGTAACACTGAAGCTTTCTTT	TRBV5-1	TRBJ1-1	TRBD1	few
CASRTIQGSQPQHF	TGTGCCAGTAGGACCATACAGGGGAGTCAGCCCCAGCATTTT	TRBV19	TRBJ1-5	TRBD1	.
CASSLQGGNYGYTF	TGTGCCAGCAGCTTGCAGGGTGGGAACTATGGCTACACCTTC	TRBV5-6	TRBJ1-2	.	.
CASSYIQGALGNTIYF	TGTGCCAGCAGTTACATACAGGGGGCGTTAGGAAACACCATATATTTT	TRBV6-6	TRBJ1-3	TRBD1	.
CASSEQGFNEKLFF	TGTGCCAGCAGTGAACAGGGATTTAATGAAAAACTGTTTTTT	TRBV25-1	TRBJ1-4	.	.
CASSSSTVNTEAFF	TGTGCCAGCAGCTCCTCTACAGTAAACACTGAAGCTTTCTTT	TRBV5-4	TRBJ1-1	.	.
CASSIPFEAFF	TGTGCCAGTAGTATTCCCTTTGAAGCTTTCTTT	TRBV19	TRBJ1-1	.	.
CASRGTGDAFF	TGTGCCAGCAGGGGAACAGGGGACGCTTTCTTT	TRBV27	TRBJ1-1	TRBD1	.
CASSHALAGGGTGELFF	TGCGCCAGCAGCCATGCACTAGCGGGGGGTGGCACCGGGGAGCTGTTTTTT	TRBV4-3	TRBJ2-2	TRBD2	.
CASSPGQGMSSGANVLTF	TGTGCCAGCAGTCCCGGACAGGGGATGAGCTCTGGGGCCAACGTCCTGACTTTC	TRBV25-1	TRBJ2-6	TRBD1	.
CASSESFGQGADTQYF	TGTGCCAGCAGTGAATCGTTCGGACAGGGGGCAGATACGCAGTATTTT	TRBV6-1	TRBJ2-3	TRBD1	.
CASSQKIPGLASTDTQYF	TGTGCCAGCAGCCAGAAGATACCTGGACTAGCGAGCACAGATACGCAGTATTTT	TRBV7-8	TRBJ2-3	TRBD2	.
CASSIRLQPQHF	TGTGCCAGTAGTATAAGACTTCAGCCCCAGCATTTT	TRBV19	TRBJ1-5	.	.